This T cell receptor (beta chain) came from a study of T cells in localized non-small cell lung cancer. Produced via immunoSEQ multiplex PCR; TCRdb's table is partial and in-frame only. Seen here are 4,200 or so clones, roughly 23% observed once, and the top ten hold approximately 8%. Germline CDR1 and CDR2: SGHRS and YFSETQ. V lost 4 bases to trimming and J lost 5 bases; unmatched junction nucleotides: 9. The CDR3 is made up of 15 amino acids. The V gene is TRBV5-1, the J gene TRBJ2-5; 9 bases match TRBD2. Here the sequenced sample was lung tumor tissue, taken before any cancer treatment. The receptor's source is a male donor aged 60 or older with stage I lung adenocarcinoma. The CDR3 protein is CASSRLGTSRETQYF. In DNA, the CDR3 is TGCGCCAGCAGCCGATTAGGGACTAGCCGGGAGACCCAGTACTTC.